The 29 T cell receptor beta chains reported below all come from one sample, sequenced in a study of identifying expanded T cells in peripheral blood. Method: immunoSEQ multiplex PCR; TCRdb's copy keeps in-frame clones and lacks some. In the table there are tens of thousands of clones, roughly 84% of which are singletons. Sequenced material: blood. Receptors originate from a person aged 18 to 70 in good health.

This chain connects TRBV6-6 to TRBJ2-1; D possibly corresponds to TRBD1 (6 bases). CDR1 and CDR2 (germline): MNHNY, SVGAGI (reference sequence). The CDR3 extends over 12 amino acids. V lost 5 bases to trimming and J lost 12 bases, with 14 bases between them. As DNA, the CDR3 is TGTGCCAGCAGTCCGGGACACCCCGGGCAGTTCTTC. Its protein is CASSPGHPGQFF.

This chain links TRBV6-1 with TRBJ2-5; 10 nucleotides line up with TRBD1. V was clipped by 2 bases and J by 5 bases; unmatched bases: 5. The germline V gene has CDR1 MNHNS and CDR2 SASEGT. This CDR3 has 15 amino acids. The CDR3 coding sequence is TGTGCCAGCAGTGAACGGACAGGGGGACGGGAGACCCAGTACTTC. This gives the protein CASSERTGGRETQYF.

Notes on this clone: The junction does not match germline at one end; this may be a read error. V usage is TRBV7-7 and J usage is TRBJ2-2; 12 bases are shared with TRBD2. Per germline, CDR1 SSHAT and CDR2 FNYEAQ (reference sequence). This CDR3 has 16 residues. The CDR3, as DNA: TGTGCTAGCAGCTCGAGACTAGCGGGAGTGAACGGGGAGCTGTTTTTT. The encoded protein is CASSSRLAGVNGELFF. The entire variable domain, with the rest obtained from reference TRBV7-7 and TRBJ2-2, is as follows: GAGVSQSPRYKVTKRGQDVTLRCDPISSHATLYWYQQALGQGPEFLTYFNYEAQPDKSGLPSDRFSAERPEGSISTLTIQRTEQRDSAMYRCASSSRLAGVNGELFFGEGSRLTVL.

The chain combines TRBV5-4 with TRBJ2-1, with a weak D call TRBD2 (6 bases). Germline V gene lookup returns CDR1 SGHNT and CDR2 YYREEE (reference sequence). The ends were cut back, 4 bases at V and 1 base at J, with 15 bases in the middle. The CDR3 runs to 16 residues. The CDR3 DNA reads TGTGCCAGCAGCCCTGGGCGGGGTGCGTCCTACAATGAGCAGTTCTTC. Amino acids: CASSPGRGASYNEQFF.

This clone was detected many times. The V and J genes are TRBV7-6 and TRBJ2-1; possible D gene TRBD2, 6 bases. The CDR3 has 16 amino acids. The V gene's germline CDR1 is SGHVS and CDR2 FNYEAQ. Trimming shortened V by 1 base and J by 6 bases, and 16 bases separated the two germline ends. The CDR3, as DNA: TGTGCCAGCAGCTTAGGAACGTCTAGCGCTCGCAATGAGCAGTTCTTC. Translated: CASSLGTSSARNEQFF.

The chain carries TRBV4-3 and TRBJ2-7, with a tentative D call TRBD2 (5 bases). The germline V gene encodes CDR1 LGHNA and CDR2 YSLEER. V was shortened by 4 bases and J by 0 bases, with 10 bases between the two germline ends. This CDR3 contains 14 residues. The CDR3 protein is CASSRELRSYEQYF. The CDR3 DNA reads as TGCGCCAGCAGCCGGGAGTTACGCTCCTACGAGCAGTACTTC.

The chain's CDR3 is CASSTRDRVPPNQPQHF. As DNA, the CDR3 is TGTGCCAGTAGTACCCGGGACAGAGTCCCTCCAAATCAGCCCCAGCATTTT. The rearrangement links TRBV19 to TRBJ1-5, with TRBD1 matching 7 bases. The CDR3 spans 17 residues. The V gene's germline CDR1 is LNHDA and CDR2 SQIVND (reference sequence). With 4 bases clipped from V and 4 bases from J, the junction kept 13 bases outside the gene matches.

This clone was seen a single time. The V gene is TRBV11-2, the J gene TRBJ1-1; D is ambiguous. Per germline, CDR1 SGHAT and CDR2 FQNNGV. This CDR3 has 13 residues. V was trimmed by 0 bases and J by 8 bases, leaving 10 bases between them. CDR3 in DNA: TGTGCCAGCAGCTTAGATAGAGGCAGGGAAGCTTTCTTT. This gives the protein CASSLDRGREAFF.

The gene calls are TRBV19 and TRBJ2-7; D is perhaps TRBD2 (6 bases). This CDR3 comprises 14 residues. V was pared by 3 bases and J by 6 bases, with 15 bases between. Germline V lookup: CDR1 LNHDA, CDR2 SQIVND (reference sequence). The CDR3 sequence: CASSITGGTGEQYF. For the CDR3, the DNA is TGTGCCAGTAGTATTACGGGCGGGACCGGCGAGCAGTACTTC.

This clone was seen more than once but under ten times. CDR3 protein: CASSWTGISGANVLTF. As DNA, the CDR3 is TGTGCCAGCAGCTGGACAGGAATCTCTGGGGCCAACGTCCTGACTTTC. The chain couples TRBV7-2 to TRBJ2-6; 7 positions agree with TRBD1. The trim removed 4 bases at V and 0 bases at J, leaving 3 bases unmatched. Germline V gene data show CDR1 as SGHTA and CDR2 as FQGNSA. The CDR3 covers 16 residues.

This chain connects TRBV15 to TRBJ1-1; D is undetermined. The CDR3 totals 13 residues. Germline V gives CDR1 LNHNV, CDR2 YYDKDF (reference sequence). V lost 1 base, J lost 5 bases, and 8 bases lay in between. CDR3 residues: CATSRGRETEAFF. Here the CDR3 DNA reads TGTGCCACCAGCAGAGGGAGGGAGACTGAAGCTTTCTTT.

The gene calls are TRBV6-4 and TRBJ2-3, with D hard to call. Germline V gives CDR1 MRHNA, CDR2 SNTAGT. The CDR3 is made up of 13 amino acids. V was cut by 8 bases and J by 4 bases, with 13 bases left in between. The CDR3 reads CASSVGEADTQYF. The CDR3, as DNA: TGTGCCAGCTCGGTAGGCGAGGCAGATACGCAGTATTTT.

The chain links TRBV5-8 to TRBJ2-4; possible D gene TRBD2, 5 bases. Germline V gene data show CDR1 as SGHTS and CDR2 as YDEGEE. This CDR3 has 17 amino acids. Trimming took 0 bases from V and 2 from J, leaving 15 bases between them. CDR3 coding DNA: TGTGCCAGCAGCTTGGAGGAGCGGTCCCTAACCAAAAACATTCAGTACTTC. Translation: CASSLEERSLTKNIQYF.

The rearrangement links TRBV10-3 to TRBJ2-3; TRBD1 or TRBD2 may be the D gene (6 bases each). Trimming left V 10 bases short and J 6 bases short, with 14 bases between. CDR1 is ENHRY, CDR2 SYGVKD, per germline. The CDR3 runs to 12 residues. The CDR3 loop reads CASGGLSDTQYF. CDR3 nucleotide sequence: TGTGCCAGTGGGGGGCTATCGGATACGCAGTATTTT.

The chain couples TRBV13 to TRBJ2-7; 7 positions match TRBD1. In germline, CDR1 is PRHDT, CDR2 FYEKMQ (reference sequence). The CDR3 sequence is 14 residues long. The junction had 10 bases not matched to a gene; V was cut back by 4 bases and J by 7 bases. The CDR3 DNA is TGTGCCAGCAGCTATAGGACAGGCCCAAGAGAGCAGTACTTC. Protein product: CASSYRTGPREQYF. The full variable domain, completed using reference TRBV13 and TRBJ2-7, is AAGVIQSPRHLIKEKRETATLKCYPIPRHDTVYWYQQGPGQDPQFLISFYEKMQSDKGSIPDRFSAQQFSDYHSELNMSSLELGDSALYFCASSYRTGPREQYFGPGTRLTVT.

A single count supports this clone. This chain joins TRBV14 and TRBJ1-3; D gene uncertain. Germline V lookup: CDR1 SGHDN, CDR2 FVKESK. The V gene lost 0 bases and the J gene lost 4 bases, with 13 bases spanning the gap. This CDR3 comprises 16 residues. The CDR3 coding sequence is TGTGCCAGCAGCCAAGATCTTGGGCAGAAAGGAAACACCATATATTTT. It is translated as CASSQDLGQKGNTIYF.

This chain's CDR3 is CASSPTGVPQETQYF. The CDR3 DNA is TGTGCCAGCAGCCCTACAGGGGTCCCCCAAGAGACCCAGTACTTC. The chain links TRBV9 to TRBJ2-5, with 7 bases aligning to TRBD1. CDR1 is SGDLS, CDR2 YYNGEE, per germline. The CDR3 runs 15 residues. After removal of 4 bases from V and 1 base from J, the junction contained 7 bases not matched to a gene.

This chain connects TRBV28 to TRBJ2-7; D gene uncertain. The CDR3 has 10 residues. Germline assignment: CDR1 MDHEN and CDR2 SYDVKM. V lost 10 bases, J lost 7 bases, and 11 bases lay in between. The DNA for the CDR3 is TGTGCCACGTCGTTTGGTGAGCAGTACTTC. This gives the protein CATSFGEQYF.

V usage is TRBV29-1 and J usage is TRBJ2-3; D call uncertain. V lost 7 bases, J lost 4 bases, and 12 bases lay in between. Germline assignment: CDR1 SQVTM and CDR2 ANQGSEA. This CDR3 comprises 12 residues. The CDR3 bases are TGCAGCGCCAATATTTTCGCAGATACGCAGTATTTT. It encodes CSANIFADTQYF.

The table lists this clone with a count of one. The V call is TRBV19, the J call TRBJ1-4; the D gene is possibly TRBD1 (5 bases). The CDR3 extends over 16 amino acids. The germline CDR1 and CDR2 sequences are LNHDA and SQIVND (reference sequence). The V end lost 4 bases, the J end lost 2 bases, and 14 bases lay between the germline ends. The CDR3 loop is CASSTHGGRTNEKLFF. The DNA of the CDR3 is TGTGCCAGTAGTACCCACGGGGGACGGACTAATGAAAAACTGTTTTTT.

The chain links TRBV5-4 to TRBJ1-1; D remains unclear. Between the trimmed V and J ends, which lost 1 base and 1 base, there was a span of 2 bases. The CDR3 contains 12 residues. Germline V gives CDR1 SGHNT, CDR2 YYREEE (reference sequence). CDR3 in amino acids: CASSLRNTEAFF. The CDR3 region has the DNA TGTGCCAGCAGCTTGCGGAACACTGAAGCTTTCTTT.

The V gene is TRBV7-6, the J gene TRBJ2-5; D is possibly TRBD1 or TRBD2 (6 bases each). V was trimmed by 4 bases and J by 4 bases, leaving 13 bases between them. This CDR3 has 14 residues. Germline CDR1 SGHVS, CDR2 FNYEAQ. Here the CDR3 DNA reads TGTGCCAGCAGCTCCCTCCGGGGGCCAGAGACCCAGTACTTC. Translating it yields CASSSLRGPETQYF.

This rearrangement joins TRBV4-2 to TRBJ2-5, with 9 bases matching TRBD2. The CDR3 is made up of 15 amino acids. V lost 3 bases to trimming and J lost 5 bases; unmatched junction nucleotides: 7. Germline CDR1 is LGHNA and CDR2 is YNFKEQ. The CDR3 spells CASSHDRTSEETQYF. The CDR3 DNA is TGTGCCAGCAGCCACGATCGGACTAGCGAGGAGACCCAGTACTTC.

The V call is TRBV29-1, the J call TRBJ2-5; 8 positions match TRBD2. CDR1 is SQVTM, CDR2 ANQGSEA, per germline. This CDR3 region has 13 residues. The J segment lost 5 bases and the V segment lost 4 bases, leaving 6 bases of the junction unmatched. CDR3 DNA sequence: TGCAGCGTTGTACTAGCGGTAGGGGAGACCCAGTACTTC. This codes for CSVVLAVGETQYF.

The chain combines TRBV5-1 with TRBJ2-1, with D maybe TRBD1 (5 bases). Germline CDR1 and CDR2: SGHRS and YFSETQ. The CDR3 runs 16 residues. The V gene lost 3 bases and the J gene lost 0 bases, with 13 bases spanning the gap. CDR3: CASSSTVLSSYNEQFF. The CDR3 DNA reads TGCGCCAGCAGCTCGACAGTGCTTAGCTCCTACAATGAGCAGTTCTTC.

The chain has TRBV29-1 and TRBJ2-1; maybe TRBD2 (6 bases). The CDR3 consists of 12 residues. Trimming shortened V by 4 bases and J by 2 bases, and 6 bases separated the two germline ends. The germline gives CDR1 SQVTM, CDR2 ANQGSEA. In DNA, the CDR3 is TGCAGCGTTGCGGGGGCCTACAATGAGCAGTTCTTC. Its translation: CSVAGAYNEQFF.

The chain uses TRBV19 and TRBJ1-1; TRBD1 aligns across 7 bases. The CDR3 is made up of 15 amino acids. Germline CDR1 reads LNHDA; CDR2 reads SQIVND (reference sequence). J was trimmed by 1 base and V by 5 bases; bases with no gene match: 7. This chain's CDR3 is CASSSRGAGNTEAFF. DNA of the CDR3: TGTGCCAGTAGTTCCAGGGGGGCTGGGAACACTGAAGCTTTCTTT.

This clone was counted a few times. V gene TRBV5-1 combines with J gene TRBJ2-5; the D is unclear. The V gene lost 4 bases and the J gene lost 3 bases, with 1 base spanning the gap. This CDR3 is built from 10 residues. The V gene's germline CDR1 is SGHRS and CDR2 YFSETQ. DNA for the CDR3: TGCGCCAGCAGCGAAGAGACCCAGTACTTC. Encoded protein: CASSEETQYF.

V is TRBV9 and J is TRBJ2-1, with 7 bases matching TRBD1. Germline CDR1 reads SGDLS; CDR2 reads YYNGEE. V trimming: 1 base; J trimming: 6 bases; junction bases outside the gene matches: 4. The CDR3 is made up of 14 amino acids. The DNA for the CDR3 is TGTGCCAGCAGCGTAACAGGGGATCCCAATGAGCAGTTCTTC. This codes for CASSVTGDPNEQFF. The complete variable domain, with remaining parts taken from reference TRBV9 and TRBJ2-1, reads DSGVTQTPKHLITATGQRVTLRCSPRSGDLSVYWYQQSLDQGLQFLIQYYNGEERAKGNILERFSAQQFPDLHSELNLSSLELGDSALYFCASSVTGDPNEQFFGPGTRLTVL.